The entry below describes one T cell receptor (beta chain). TCRdb's table, derived via immunoSEQ multiplex PCR, lists solely in-frame clones and lacks some. The sample holds roughly 190,000 clones; approximately 90% are singletons and the top ten take just under 25%. The data were obtained in a study of blood T cell repertoires in COVID-19. Overall study context: PBMCs, B-cell-depleted T cells, or T cells provided the cDNA or gDNA that made up the material.

Sequenced material: PBMCs or T cells enriched from blood (not recorded which). This clonotype was sampled from a middle-aged woman in a cohort exposed to, infected with or recovered from COVID-19 (not recorded which).

The CDR3 nucleotides are TGTGCCAGCAGCTTTGGGACAGGGGGGCGAGAGACCCAGTACTTC. Its protein is CASSFGTGGRETQYF. The chain couples TRBV7-9 to TRBJ2-5, with TRBD1 matching 11 bases. Trimming at V came to 3 bases and at J to 4 bases, leaving 4 bases not matched to a gene. CDR3 length: 15 residues. Germline CDR1 is SEHNR and CDR2 is FQNEAQ (reference sequence).